This passage covers 9 T cell receptor beta chains from one sample sequenced in a study of brain metastases from non-small cell lung cancer. Assay used: immunoSEQ multiplex PCR; TCRdb lists only in-frame clones, some missing. Of about 1,200 clones in the sample, approximately 85% are singletons; the top ten hold 7.7%. The sequencing sample was made of tumor-adjacent normal tissue. Source of these receptors: a donor aged 40 or over with non-small cell lung cancer.

The J gene is TRBJ1-6, the V gene TRBV9; D gene uncertain. This CDR3 is built from 13 residues. V shed 4 bases and J shed 10 bases, with 12 bases lying between them. Germline V gene data show CDR1 as SGDLS and CDR2 as YYNGEE. Here the CDR3 reads CASSIEGGSPLHF. The CDR3 DNA sequence: TGTGCCAGCAGCATTGAGGGAGGGTCACCCCTCCACTTT.

The CDR3 is CASSYLGTAIYGYTF. The CDR3 coding sequence is TGTGCCAGCAGTTACTTAGGGACAGCTATCTATGGCTACACCTTC. The J gene is TRBJ1-2, the V gene TRBV6-5, with 7 bases aligning to TRBD1. The CDR3 sequence is 15 residues long. The V gene's germline CDR1 is MNHEY and CDR2 SVGAGI. Germline trimming cut 1 base from V and 4 bases from J; bases unmatched to any gene: 6.

This clone was found once. The CDR3 region has the DNA TGTGCCAGTAGTATCCAGCCATATGGCTACACCTTC. Its protein is CASSIQPYGYTF. V and J are TRBV19 and TRBJ1-2; D is unresolved. Germline-derived CDR1 and CDR2 are LNHDA and SQIVND (reference sequence). With 3 bases removed from V and 5 bases from J, the gap between germline ends came to 7 bases. The CDR3 spans 12 residues.

This rearrangement joins TRBV6-1 to TRBJ1-1; tentative D call: TRBD1 (6 bases). Trimming pared 2 bases from V and 7 bases from J, leaving 14 bases between. The CDR3 has 14 residues. In germline, CDR1 is MNHNS, CDR2 SASEGT. For the CDR3, the DNA is TGTGCCAGCAGTGAAAGGGGGGGCGCGAATGAAGCTTTCTTT. Amino acid sequence: CASSERGGANEAFF.

The CDR3 region has the DNA TGTGCCAGCTGCAAAGCACTGGGGTGGACAGATACGCAGTATTTT. Translated, it gives CASCKALGWTDTQYF. J is TRBJ2-3 and V is TRBV6-5; no firm D call. V was cut by 8 bases and J by 3 bases, with 18 bases left in between. CDR3 length: 15 amino acids. Germline V gene lookup returns CDR1 MNHEY and CDR2 SVGAGI.

A single count supports this clone. The chain is built from TRBV30 and TRBJ1-1, with 7 bases aligning to TRBD1. The CDR3 consists of 14 residues. V dropped 4 bases and J dropped 0; count of bases not matched to a gene: 5. CDR1 and CDR2 (germline): GTSNPN, SVGIG (reference sequence). The CDR3 DNA reads as TGTGCCTGGAACGGAGGACAGGTGAACACTGAAGCTTTCTTT. It specifies CAWNGGQVNTEAFF.

Concerning this clone: At one end, the junction sequence differs from germline, possibly due to a read error. The J gene is TRBJ1-2, the V gene TRBV6-6, with D unclear. The CDR3 spans 13 residues. Germline values: CDR1 MNHNY, CDR2 SVGAGI (reference sequence). The CDR3 sequence: CASSYGVDGGPFF. The DNA for the CDR3 is TGTGCCAGCAGTTACGGGGTGGACGGAGGTCCTTTCTTC.

V and J are TRBV15 and TRBJ1-1, with 8 nucleotides matching TRBD1. Germline V gives CDR1 LNHNV, CDR2 YYDKDF (reference sequence). After removal of 8 bases from V and 7 bases from J, the junction contained 3 bases not matched to a gene. The CDR3 sequence is 11 residues long. CDR3 sequence reads: CATSRGLEAFF. The CDR3 nucleotides are TGTGCCACCTCCAGGGGGCTTGAAGCTTTCTTT.

The rearrangement joins TRBV11-3 to TRBJ2-1; tentative D call: TRBD1 (5 bases). Trimming took 2 bases from V and 2 from J, leaving 13 bases between them. The CDR3 loop spans 16 amino acids. Germline CDR1 SGHNT, CDR2 YENEEA. The CDR3 protein is CASSLRSRAPYNEQFF. CDR3 sequence (DNA): TGTGCCAGCAGCTTAAGGAGCAGGGCCCCCTACAATGAGCAGTTCTTC.